The text below deals with one T cell receptor (beta chain). The target antigen is unknown. A read error may produce the germline difference seen at one junction end. Germline V lookup: CDR1 SEHNR, CDR2 FQNEAQ (reference sequence). The CDR3 is 11 amino acids. The data were obtained in a study of identifying expanded T cells in peripheral blood. Findings and caveats of the study: About 1.2 clones differed between technical replicates, versus approximately 17 and 20 over time.

The repertoire was sequenced with immunoSEQ multiplex PCR; TCRdb's copy has only in-frame clones and lacks some. The repertoire holds more than 95,000 clones, over 65% seen once, with 3.3% in the top ten. No infections or other immune events were documented during collection. The clonotype was recovered from a person between 18 and 75 years old in good health. This chain uses TRBV7-9 with TRBJ2-7; 10 bases fit TRBD1. Input material: blood. In DNA, the CDR3 is TGTGCCAGCAGCCACGGGACAGGGGTTTTCTTC. Its translation: CASSHGTGVFF.